This note documents a single T cell receptor (beta chain) sequence. Its target is unknown. Use of 60 Vbeta and 13 Jbeta primers characterized the PCR. Clones were sequenced by immunoSEQ multiplex PCR, and TCRdb holds only the in-frame ones, with some missing. The sample contains under 150,000 clones, roughly 80% of which appear only once. This CDR3 has 12 residues. Germline V gene lookup returns CDR1 MNHNY and CDR2 SVGAGI (reference sequence). V was clipped by 2 bases and J by 8 bases; unmatched bases: 2. The data were taken from a study of cytomegalovirus exposure and HLA in healthy donors. General study results and limits: Researchers reported in a later analysis that a missense DCLRE1C variant was tied to TCR beta V- and J-gene trimming.

Despite likely unrecorded immune exposures, the donors were nominally healthy at the time of sampling. This TCR was recovered from a man aged 40-55 years in good health and CMV-seropositive. This sequence joins TRBV6-6 and TRBJ1-1; TRBD1 aligns across 7 bases. Specimen: PBMCs. The CDR3 region has the DNA TGTGCCAGCAGTTACGGGGACAGCGAAGCTTTCTTT. Protein sequence: CASSYGDSEAFF.